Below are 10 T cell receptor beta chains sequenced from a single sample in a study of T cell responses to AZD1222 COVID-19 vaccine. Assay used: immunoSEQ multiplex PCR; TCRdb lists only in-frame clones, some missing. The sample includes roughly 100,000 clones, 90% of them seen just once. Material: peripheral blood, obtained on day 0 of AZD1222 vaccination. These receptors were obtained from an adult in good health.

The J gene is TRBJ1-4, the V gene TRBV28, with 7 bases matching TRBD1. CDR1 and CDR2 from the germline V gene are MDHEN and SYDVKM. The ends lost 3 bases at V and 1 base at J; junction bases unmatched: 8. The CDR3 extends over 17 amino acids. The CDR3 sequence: CASSFLTGKITNEKLFF. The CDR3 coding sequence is TGTGCCAGCAGTTTCCTGACAGGGAAGATAACTAATGAAAAACTGTTTTTT.

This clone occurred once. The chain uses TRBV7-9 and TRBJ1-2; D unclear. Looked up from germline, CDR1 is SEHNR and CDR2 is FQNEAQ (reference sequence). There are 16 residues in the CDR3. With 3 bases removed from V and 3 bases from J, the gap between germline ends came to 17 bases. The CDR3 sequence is CASSFAVLYPHYGYTF. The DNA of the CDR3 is TGTGCCAGCAGCTTCGCCGTCCTCTACCCCCACTATGGCTACACCTTC.

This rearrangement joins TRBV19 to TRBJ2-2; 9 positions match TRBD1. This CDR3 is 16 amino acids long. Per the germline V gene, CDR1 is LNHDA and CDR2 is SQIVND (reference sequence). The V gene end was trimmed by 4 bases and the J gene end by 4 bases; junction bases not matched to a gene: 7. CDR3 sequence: CASSTHRGRGTGELFF. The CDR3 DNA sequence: TGTGCCAGTAGTACTCACAGGGGGCGAGGCACCGGGGAGCTGTTTTTT.

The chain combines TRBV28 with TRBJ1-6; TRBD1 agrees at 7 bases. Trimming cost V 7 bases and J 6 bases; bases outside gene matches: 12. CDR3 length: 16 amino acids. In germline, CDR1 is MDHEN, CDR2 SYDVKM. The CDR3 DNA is TGTGCCAGCATGGGTATCAGGGGGGGCCGTAATTCACCCCTCCACTTT. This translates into CASMGIRGGRNSPLHF. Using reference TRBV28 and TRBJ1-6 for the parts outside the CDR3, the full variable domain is DVKVTQSSRYLVKRTGEKVFLECVQDMDHENMFWYRQDPGLGLRLIYFSYDVKMKEKGDIPEGYSVSREKKERFSLILESASTNQTSMYLCASMGIRGGRNSPLHFGNGTRLTVT.

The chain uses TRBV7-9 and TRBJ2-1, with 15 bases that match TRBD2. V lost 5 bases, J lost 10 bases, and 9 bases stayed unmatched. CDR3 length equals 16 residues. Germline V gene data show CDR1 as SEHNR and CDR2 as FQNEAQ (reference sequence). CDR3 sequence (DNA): TGTGCCAGCAGCCCGAGGACTAGCGGGGGGGATTGGGAGCAGTTCTTC. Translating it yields CASSPRTSGGDWEQFF.

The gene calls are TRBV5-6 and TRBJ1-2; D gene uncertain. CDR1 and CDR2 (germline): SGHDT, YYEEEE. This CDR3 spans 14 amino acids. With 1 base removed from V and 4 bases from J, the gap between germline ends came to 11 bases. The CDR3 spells CASSLWEGSYGYTF. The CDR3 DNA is TGTGCCAGCAGCTTGTGGGAAGGATCCTATGGCTACACCTTC.

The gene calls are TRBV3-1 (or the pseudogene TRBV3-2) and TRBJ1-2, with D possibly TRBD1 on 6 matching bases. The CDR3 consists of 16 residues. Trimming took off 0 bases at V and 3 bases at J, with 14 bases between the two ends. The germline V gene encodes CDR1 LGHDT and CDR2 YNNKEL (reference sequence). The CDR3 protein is CASSQDRGRRDYGYTF. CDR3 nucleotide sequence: TGTGCCAGCAGCCAAGACAGGGGCCGACGGGACTATGGCTACACCTTC.

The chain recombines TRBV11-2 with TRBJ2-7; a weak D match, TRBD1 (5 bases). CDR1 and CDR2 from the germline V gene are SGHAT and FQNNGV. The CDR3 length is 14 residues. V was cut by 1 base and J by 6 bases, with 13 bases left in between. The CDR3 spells CASSLVAGHLEQYF. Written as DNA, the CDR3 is TGTGCCAGCAGCTTAGTTGCAGGGCATCTCGAGCAGTACTTC.

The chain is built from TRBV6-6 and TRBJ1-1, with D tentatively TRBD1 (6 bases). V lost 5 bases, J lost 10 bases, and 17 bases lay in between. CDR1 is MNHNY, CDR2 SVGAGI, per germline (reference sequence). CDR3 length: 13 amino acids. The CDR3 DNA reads TGTGCCAGCAGTCTAAAACAGGGATCGTTAGCTTTCTTT. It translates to CASSLKQGSLAFF.

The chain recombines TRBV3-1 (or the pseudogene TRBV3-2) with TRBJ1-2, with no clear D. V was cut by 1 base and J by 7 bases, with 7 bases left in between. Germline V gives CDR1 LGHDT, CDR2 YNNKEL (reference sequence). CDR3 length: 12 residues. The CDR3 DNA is TGTGCCAGCAGCCAAGGGGAGGGTGGCTACACCTTC. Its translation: CASSQGEGGYTF.